The rows below give T cell receptor beta chains drawn from one sample of a study of cytomegalovirus exposure and HLA in healthy donors. Measured with immunoSEQ multiplex PCR; TCRdb has only the in-frame clones, and not every one. The sample gives 130,000 or so clones, roughly four fifths of which show up once; around 3% is in the top ten. Material: PBMCs. All receptors come from a man aged 18 to 29 in good health and CMV-seropositive. Each CDR3 is given with its conserved first and last residue. Each record gives: D gene, V gene, J gene, CDR3 protein, CDR3 DNA. D genes are given only for firm matches.

TRBD2	TRBV5-1	TRBJ2-3	CASRAGGPDTQYF	TGCGCCAGCAGAGCGGGAGGCCCAGATACGCAGTATTTT
.	TRBV27	TRBJ1-2	CASSFTGLGYTF	TGTGCCAGCAGTTTCACAGGGTTGGGCTACACCTTC
TRBD1	TRBV27	TRBJ2-7	CASSDLLGTGYHEQYF	TGTGCCAGCAGTGACCTTCTCGGGACAGGGTACCACGAGCAGTACTTC
TRBD1	TRBV28	TRBJ2-7	CASSFLFGQGVSYEQYF	TGTGCCAGCAGTTTTCTTTTCGGGCAGGGGGTATCCTACGAGCAGTACTTC
TRBD1	TRBV5-4	TRBJ1-2	CASSLIQGPGYGYTF	TGTGCCAGCAGCTTGATACAGGGGCCTGGCTATGGCTACACCTTC
.	TRBV19	TRBJ1-3	CASSSNAAVFENTIYF	TGTGCCAGTAGTAGTAATGCGGCGGTATTCGAAAACACCATATATTTT
TRBD1	TRBV5-1	TRBJ1-2	CASSSGTGGRGYTF	TGCGCCAGCAGCTCCGGGACAGGGGGCCGAGGCTACACCTTC
TRBD1	TRBV19	TRBJ1-5	CASSMTGGGQPQHF	TGTGCCAGTAGTATGACAGGGGGCGGTCAGCCCCAGCATTTT
TRBD2	TRBV27	TRBJ2-2	CASSLGLAGPTGELFF	TGTGCCAGCAGTTTAGGACTAGCGGGGCCCACCGGGGAGCTGTTTTTT
TRBD2	TRBV18	TRBJ2-1	CASSPGAGEGNEQFF	TGTGCCAGCTCACCAGGAGCGGGAGAGGGCAATGAGCAGTTCTTC
TRBD1	TRBV5-4	TRBJ2-1	CASNYDRGSYNEQFF	TGTGCCAGCAACTACGACAGGGGCTCCTACAATGAGCAGTTCTTC
.	TRBV29-1	TRBJ2-5	CSVGTGFVETQYF	TGCAGCGTTGGTACAGGTTTCGTAGAGACCCAGTACTTC
TRBD1	TRBV19	TRBJ1-2	CASSSPKTGGFYGYTF	TGTGCCAGTAGTTCCCCCAAGACAGGGGGCTTCTATGGCTACACCTTC
TRBD1	TRBV28	TRBJ1-5	CASSFLRRTGLDRNQPQHF	TGTGCCAGCAGTTTCCTCCGTAGGACAGGCCTAGATCGCAATCAGCCCCAGCATTTT
.	TRBV14	TRBJ1-2	CARGHLIPYGYTF	TGTGCCAGAGGACACCTGATTCCCTATGGCTACACCTTC
.	TRBV30	TRBJ2-1	CAWSERDNEQFF	TGTGCCTGGAGTGAGCGAGACAATGAGCAGTTCTTC
.	TRBV5-1	TRBJ2-5	CASSLDGTLQETQYF	TGCGCCAGCAGCCTCGACGGGACATTGCAAGAGACCCAGTACTTC
.	TRBV6-5	TRBJ2-2	CASSYRLARTGELFF	TGTGCCAGCAGTTACCGGCTAGCGCGGACCGGGGAGCTGTTTTTT
TRBD1	TRBV18	TRBJ2-7	CASSPGQLYEQYF	TGTGCCAGCTCACCGGGACAGCTCTACGAGCAGTACTTC
TRBD1	TRBV28	TRBJ2-7	CASSKQDRGPYEQYF	TGTGCCAGCAGCAAACAGGACAGGGGGCCATACGAGCAGTACTTC
.	TRBV29-1	TRBJ1-1	CSVKGSAEAFF	TGCAGCGTTAAGGGGTCCGCTGAAGCTTTCTTT
.	TRBV19	TRBJ2-5	CASSSGSGVETQYF	TGTGCCAGTAGTTCAGGGTCGGGGGTGGAGACCCAGTACTTC
TRBD2	TRBV18	TRBJ2-5	CASSHLGLAGGTAQETQYF	TGTGCCAGCTCACATCTGGGACTAGCGGGAGGGACGGCACAAGAGACCCAGTACTTC
.	TRBV2	TRBJ1-1	CASSEGGGMNTEAFF	TGTGCCAGCAGTGAAGGGGGCGGCATGAACACTGAAGCTTTCTTT
.	TRBV19	TRBJ2-5	CASSMSRMAETQYF	TGTGCCAGTAGTATGTCTAGAATGGCCGAGACCCAGTACTTC
TRBD2	TRBV6-1	TRBJ2-5	CASSEGLAGEETQYF	TGTGCCAGCAGTGAAGGTCTAGCGGGAGAAGAGACCCAGTACTTC